This T cell receptor beta chain was captured by sequencing in a study of OX40 agonist ivuxolimab in advanced cancers. In the study overall: Six ivuxolimab dose levels, 0.01 to 10 mg/kg, were given intravenously every 2 weeks. Males comprised about 78% of the group, whose mean age was approximately 60 years (range 23 to 79).

Systemic immunosuppression or a history of autoimmune disease excluded patients. V shed 6 bases, J shed 1 base, and the junction held 8 bases outside the gene matches. This CDR3 has 15 residues. Germline lookup yields CDR1 SGHTA and CDR2 FQGNSA. Profiled with immunoSEQ multiplex PCR; TCRdb holds only in-frame clones, not every one. Of 55,000 to 75,000 clones in the sample, roughly 87% were seen once. This clonotype originated in an adult with an advanced solid tumor such as melanoma, head and neck, liver or kidney cancer. V gene TRBV7-2 combines with J gene TRBJ1-1; 7 bases are shared with TRBD1. Sequencing was performed on CD4+ or CD8+ T cells sorted from blood, taken in a trial of the OX40 agonist ivuxolimab. DNA for the CDR3: TGTGCCAGCAGTTTTGACAGGGCGGCGAACACTGAAGCTTTCTTT. Translation: CASSFDRAANTEAFF. The variable domain in full, with the rest retrieved from reference TRBV7-2 and TRBJ1-1, is GAGVSQSPSNKVTEKGKDVELRCDPISGHTALYWYRQSLGQGLEFLIYFQGNSAPDKSGLPSDRFSAERTGGSVSTLTIQRTQQEDSAVYLCASSFDRAANTEAFFGQGTRLTVV.